The clone carrying this T cell receptor beta chain occurred many times. The antigen remains unidentified. The entry originates in a study of T cells after yellow fever vaccination. General observations from the study: Only a minor proportion of clonotypes was detected across both CD4 and CD8 compartments. The secondary response was weaker but peaked faster, day 5 versus 15.

From germline, CDR1 is SEHNR and CDR2 FQNEAQ (reference sequence). Trimming stripped 4 bases from V and 5 bases from J, with 15 bases between. The CDR3 is made up of 14 amino acids. MiXCR was run by TCRdb on the 5' RACE reads, yielding one entry per CDR3 protein. The table shows approximately 330,000 distinct CDR3 sequences, with 4.1% occurring only once. This clonotype originated in a man aged 18 to 35 who received the YFV17D yellow fever vaccine. Sequenced here: PBMCs, sampled 5 days after the yellow fever booster vaccination. The chain recombines TRBV7-9 with TRBJ2-7, with a weak D call TRBD2 (5 bases). CDR3 bases: TGTGCCAGCAGCTCCGGCTCGCCCGGGGACGAGCAGTACTTC. Amino acids: CASSSGSPGDEQYF.